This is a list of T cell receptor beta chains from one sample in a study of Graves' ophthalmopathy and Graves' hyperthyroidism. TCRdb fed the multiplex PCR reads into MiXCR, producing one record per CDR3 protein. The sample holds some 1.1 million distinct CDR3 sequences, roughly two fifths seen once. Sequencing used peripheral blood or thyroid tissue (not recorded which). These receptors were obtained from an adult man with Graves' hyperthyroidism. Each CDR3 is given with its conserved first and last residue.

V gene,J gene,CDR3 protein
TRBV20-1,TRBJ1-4,CSARDLLRGSEKLFF
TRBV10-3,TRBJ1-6,CAISEGTGSYNSPLHF
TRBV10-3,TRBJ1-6,CAISAGISYNSPLHF
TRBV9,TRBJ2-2,CASSVEQGTGELFF
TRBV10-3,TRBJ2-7,CAPRAAREQYF
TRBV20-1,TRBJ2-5,CSARGVAGETQYF
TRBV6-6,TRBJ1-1,CASKKRGSRNTEAFF
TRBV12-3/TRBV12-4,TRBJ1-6,CASSFWYPGGAYNSPLHF
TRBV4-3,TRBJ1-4,CASSQETGRRYEKLFF
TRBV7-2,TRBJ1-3,CASSLRVQTGNTIYF
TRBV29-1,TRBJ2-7,CSVEGGTSAYFEQYF
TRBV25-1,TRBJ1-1,CASSIYLCSVEAGTANTEAFF
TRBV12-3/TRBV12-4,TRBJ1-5,CASSFHLGGTGRNQPQHF
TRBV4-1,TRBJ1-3,CASSQGTVPGNTIYF